The present T cell receptor (beta chain) was sequenced within a study of control samples from healthy donors and cancer patients. TCRdb's table, derived via immunoSEQ multiplex PCR, lists solely in-frame clones and lacks some. The sample has 150,000 or so clones; 94% are singletons. The CDR3 has 13 amino acids. V was trimmed by 3 bases and J by 4 bases, leaving 8 bases between them. Looked up from germline, CDR1 is SGHTA and CDR2 is FQGTGA. Sequencing used blood. The chain joins TRBV7-3 to TRBJ2-3; D gene unclear. This clonotype originated in a man in his forties in good health. CDR3 sequence: CASSFMMADTQYF. The CDR3, as DNA: TGTGCCAGCAGCTTCATGATGGCAGATACGCAGTATTTT.